Here is one T cell receptor (beta chain) with its context. These data come from a study of blood T cell repertoires in COVID-19. Background on the study: Acute and convalescent COVID-19 specimens originated in the United States, Italy and Spain. T cells, B-cell-depleted T cells, or PBMCs supplied cDNA or gDNA.

As processed by the authors: How many nucleated cells were present was estimated from reference gene primer amplification. Assay: immunoSEQ multiplex PCR; the TCRdb copy retains only in-frame clones and omits some. D and trimming come from the DNA, and the V and J calls and clone size come from that table. The table lists around 25,000 clones, about nine tenths of them singletons, with less than 5.5% in the top ten. Germline lookup yields CDR1 SGHAT and CDR2 FQNNGV. V was clipped by 0 bases and J by 9 bases; unmatched bases: 20. The CDR3 totals 19 residues. This chain links TRBV11-2 with TRBJ2-3; 8 bases are a match to TRBD2. Material: peripheral blood. The origin of this receptor is a man aged 45-65 years with active COVID-19. The CDR3, as DNA: TGTGCCAGCAGCTTAGATCTTTTAGCGGGGACCGCCCGTTCTGGGACGCAGTATTTT. Protein product: CASSLDLLAGTARSGTQYF.